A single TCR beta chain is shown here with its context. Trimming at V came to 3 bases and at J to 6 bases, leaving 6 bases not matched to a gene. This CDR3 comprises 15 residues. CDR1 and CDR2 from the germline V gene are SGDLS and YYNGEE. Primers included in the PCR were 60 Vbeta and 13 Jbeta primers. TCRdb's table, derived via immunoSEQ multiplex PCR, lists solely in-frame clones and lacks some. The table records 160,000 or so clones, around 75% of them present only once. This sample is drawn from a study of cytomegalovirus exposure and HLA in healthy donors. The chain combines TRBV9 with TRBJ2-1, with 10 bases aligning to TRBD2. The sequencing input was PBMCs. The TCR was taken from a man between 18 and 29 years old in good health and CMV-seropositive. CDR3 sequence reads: CASSAGGLAFNEQFF. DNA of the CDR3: TGTGCCAGCAGCGCCGGGGGACTAGCGTTCAATGAGCAGTTCTTC.